The 17 T cell receptor beta chains below were found in one sample sequenced in a study of T cells in Graves' hyperthyroidism and ophthalmopathy. Researchers amplified the TCR beta CDR3 regions from RNA transcripts. Initially, a first-round RT-PCR of the TCR CDR3 employed the HTBI primer set. TCRdb re-analysed the multiplex PCR reads in MiXCR, keeping a single row per CDR3 protein. The data show some 350,000 distinct CDR3 sequences, 12% to 15% seen once. Sequenced sample: blood. These receptors came from a woman aged 40 to 50 with Graves' ophthalmopathy.

This clonotype has at least ten counts. A clone one base away is much larger, so this may be a read error. The chain uses TRBV2 and TRBJ2-7, with no clear D. The CDR3 length is 13 residues. Trimming pared 9 bases from V and 4 bases from J, leaving 16 bases between. CDR1 is SNHLY, CDR2 FYNNEI, per germline. As DNA, the CDR3 is TGTGCCAGAAGTCCGGAAGTCGGTTACGAGCAGTACTTC. Its protein product is CARSPEVGYEQYF.

The table lists this clonotype with many counts. V and J are TRBV6-1 and TRBJ1-1; D is ambiguous. V was trimmed by 1 base and J by 5 bases, leaving 17 bases between them. This CDR3 region has 16 residues. Per the germline V gene, CDR1 is MNHNS and CDR2 is SASEGT. The CDR3 reads CASSEVRVLPGTEAFF. The CDR3 nucleotides are TGTGCCAGCAGTGAAGTAAGGGTCCTACCGGGGACTGAAGCTTTCTTT.

This clonotype was counted at least ten times. This chain uses TRBV2 with TRBJ2-7; 11 nucleotides agree with TRBD1. CDR3 length: 15 amino acids. V lost 4 bases and J lost 12; bases outside the gene matches: 14. Germline V gene lookup returns CDR1 SNHLY and CDR2 FYNNEI. The chain's CDR3 is CASSVSGTGGMSRYF. DNA for the CDR3: TGTGCCAGCAGTGTTTCCGGGACAGGGGGAATGTCTCGGTACTTC.

This clonotype was counted many times. The chain is built from TRBV7-2 and TRBJ1-2; the D is unclear. The CDR3 contains 14 residues. With 4 bases removed from V and 2 bases from J, the gap between germline ends came to 11 bases. Germline CDR1 reads SGHTA; CDR2 reads FQGNSA. Here the CDR3 DNA reads TGTGCCAGCAGCTCACCAAGGCAGAACTATGGCTACACCTTC. Its protein product is CASSSPRQNYGYTF.

The sample holds many counts of this clonotype. This rearrangement joins TRBV28 to TRBJ1-1; D gene uncertain. The germline V gene encodes CDR1 MDHEN and CDR2 SYDVKM. CDR3 length: 12 amino acids. The V and J ends lost 3 bases and 7 bases respectively, with 9 bases between them. CDR3 nucleotides: TGTGCCAGCAGTTTTCCCCTCCGTGAAGCTTTCTTT. Protein product: CASSFPLREAFF.

This clonotype showed up many times. CDR3 coding DNA: TGTGCCAGCCGGGGGGGACTGAACACTGAAGCTTTCTTT. Translated, it gives CASRGGLNTEAFF. This chain joins TRBV12-3 or TRBV12-4 and TRBJ1-1; D may be TRBD1 (5 bases). V shed 8 bases and J shed 0 bases, with 10 bases lying between them. The CDR3 sequence is 13 residues long.

A few counts support this clonotype. The chain couples TRBV6-1 to TRBJ1-5; tentatively, D is TRBD1 (5 bases). The length of the CDR3 is 14 residues. Germline CDR1 is MNHNS and CDR2 is SASEGT. V was cut by 4 bases and J by 7 bases, with 14 bases left in between. The CDR3, as DNA: TGTGCCAGCAGTGCCCAGGGTATGTACCAGCCCCAGCATTTT. It specifies CASSAQGMYQPQHF.

About this clonotype: Just one base apart from a much larger clone, this may be a read error. The chain employs TRBV27 and TRBJ1-4, with D possibly being TRBD1 (5 bases). Germline V gene sequence: CDR1 MNHEY, CDR2 SMNVEV (reference sequence). The CDR3 loop spans 18 amino acids. The germline V and J ends were trimmed by 5 bases and 7 bases, with 26 bases remaining between them. CDR3 in amino acids: CASSPLRHDRGGSEKLFF. CDR3 nucleotide sequence: TGTGCCAGCAGTCCCCTCCGTCATGACAGAGGAGGAAGTGAAAAACTGTTTTTT.

The chain combines TRBV2 with TRBJ2-1, with D perhaps given as TRBD1 or TRBD2 (5 bases each). The germline gives CDR1 SNHLY, CDR2 FYNNEI. CDR3 length: 14 residues. Trimming removed 4 bases from V and 2 bases from J, with 9 bases in between. CDR3 region: CASSVGVAYNEQFF. The CDR3 nucleotides read TGTGCCAGCAGTGTGGGGGTGGCCTACAATGAGCAGTTCTTC.

In regard to this clonotype: Just one base apart from a much larger clone, this may be a read error. The chain links TRBV20-1 to TRBJ2-5, with 7 bases lining up with TRBD1. Germline V lookup: CDR1 DFQATT, CDR2 SNEGSKA (reference sequence). The J segment lost 5 bases and the V segment lost 4 bases, leaving 10 bases of the junction unmatched. This CDR3 comprises 14 residues. DNA of the CDR3: TGCAGTGCTAAAGGCGAGGGGGCCGTGGAGACCCAGTACTTC. Its protein is CSAKGEGAVETQYF.

The chain has TRBV12-3 or TRBV12-4 and TRBJ2-4; 8 bases are a match to TRBD1. Losses at the gene ends were 3 bases for V and 0 bases for J; bases not matched to a gene: 13. The CDR3 is made up of 19 amino acids. CDR3 protein: CASSFLDRVGEKAKNIQYF. CDR3 coding DNA: TGTGCCAGCAGTTTTTTGGACAGGGTCGGGGAGAAAGCCAAAAACATTCAGTACTTC.

At least ten counts were recorded for this clonotype. V usage is TRBV2 and J usage is TRBJ2-7; 7 nucleotides line up with TRBD2. Germline V lookup: CDR1 SNHLY, CDR2 FYNNEI. The CDR3 is 15 residues long. The trim removed 3 bases at V and 4 bases at J, leaving 9 bases unmatched. In nucleotides, the CDR3 is TGTGCCAGCAGTGATGTCGGGGGGACCGCTTACGAGCAGTACTTC. Amino acids: CASSDVGGTAYEQYF.

Only a few counts were recorded for this clonotype. The chain has TRBV30 and TRBJ2-1; 7 positions agree with TRBD2. After removal of 2 bases from V and 5 bases from J, the junction contained 0 bases not matched to a gene. CDR3 length equals 12 residues. In germline, CDR1 is GTSNPN, CDR2 SVGIG (reference sequence). The DNA for the CDR3 is TGTGCCTGGAGTCTAGCGGACAATGAGCAGTTCTTC. Encoded protein: CAWSLADNEQFF. The full variable domain, in which reference TRBV30 and TRBJ2-1 provide the parts outside the CDR3, is SQTIHQWPATLVQPVGSPLSLECTVEGTSNPNLYWYRQAAGRGLQLLFYSVGIGQISSEVPQNLSASRPQDRQFILSSKKLLLSDSGFYLCAWSLADNEQFFGPGTRLTVL.

This clonotype was observed many times. The rearrangement joins TRBV28 to TRBJ1-1, with 7 bases that match TRBD1. The CDR3 sequence is 14 residues long. With V trimmed by 6 bases and J by 0 bases, 4 bases remained unmatched. Germline CDR1 is MDHEN and CDR2 is SYDVKM. CDR3 sequence: CASRPGQMNTEAFF. The CDR3 bases are TGTGCCAGCAGGCCGGGACAGATGAACACTGAAGCTTTCTTT. The full variable domain, rest sourced from reference TRBV28 and TRBJ1-1, is DVKVTQSSRYLVKRTGEKVFLECVQDMDHENMFWYRQDPGLGLRLIYFSYDVKMKEKGDIPEGYSVSREKKERFSLILESASTNQTSMYLCASRPGQMNTEAFFGQGTRLTVV.

In this sample, this clonotype turned up many times. The chain joins TRBV11-2 to TRBJ1-1; no definite D call. V dropped 0 bases and J dropped 11 bases, with 13 bases sitting between them. CDR1 is SGHAT, CDR2 FQNNGV, per germline. The CDR3 has 13 residues. CDR3 in amino acids: CASSLDLRQKAFF. In DNA form, the CDR3 reads TGTGCCAGCAGCTTAGATCTCAGGCAAAAGGCTTTCTTT.

There are many counts of this clonotype. The CDR3 DNA is TGTGCCAGCAGCGCCTTGGGTGCGGTAGCGGCCATTGAAGAGACCCAGTACTTC. Its translation: CASSALGAVAAIEETQYF. V gene TRBV27 combines with J gene TRBJ2-5; weak D call: TRBD2 (6 bases). The V end lost 6 bases, the J end lost 3 bases, and 26 bases lay between the germline ends. The CDR3 runs to 18 residues. In germline, CDR1 is MNHEY, CDR2 SMNVEV (reference sequence).

V gene TRBV30 combines with J gene TRBJ2-2, with a tentative D call TRBD1 (6 bases). The CDR3 covers 16 residues. Germline V gives CDR1 GTSNPN, CDR2 SVGIG (reference sequence). V was shortened by 0 bases and J by 7 bases, with 18 bases between the two germline ends. The DNA for the CDR3 is TGTGCCTGGAGTGTCATAGGGACACCTTACTACGGGGAGCTGTTTTTT. This gives the protein CAWSVIGTPYYGELFF.